The 2 T cell receptor beta chains below were found in one sample sequenced in a study of blood T cell repertoires in COVID-19. The data were produced by immunoSEQ multiplex PCR, yet TCRdb's version contains in-frame clones alone and is incomplete. This table holds 130,000 to 150,000 clones, roughly 86% found once. Sequences were obtained from peripheral blood. The receptors originated from a man between 70 and 80 years old with acute or convalescent COVID-19.

The chain combines TRBV7-9 with TRBJ1-3; TRBD1 is a possible D gene (6 bases). The CDR3 length is 16 residues. Germline V gene lookup returns CDR1 SEHNR and CDR2 FQNEAQ (reference sequence). V dropped 0 bases and J dropped 3 bases, with 12 bases sitting between them. CDR3 coding DNA: TGTGCCAGCAGCTTAGCGGGACACCTCAGTGGAAACACCATATATTTT. Protein product: CASSLAGHLSGNTIYF. The entire variable domain, with the rest obtained from reference TRBV7-9 and TRBJ1-3, is as follows: DTGVSQNPRHKITKRGQNVTFRCDPISEHNRLYWYRQTLGQGPEFLTYFQNEAQLEKSRLLSDRFSAERPKGSFSTLEIQRTEQGDSAMYLCASSLAGHLSGNTIYFGEGSWLTVV.

This clone was seen just once. The rearrangement links TRBV4-1 to TRBJ2-5; 9 nucleotides align to TRBD1. The germline CDR1 and CDR2 sequences are MGHRA and YSYEKL. CDR3 length: 14 residues. Germline trimming cut 4 bases from V and 4 bases from J; bases unmatched to any gene: 4. Here the CDR3 reads CASSPGQGGETQYF. CDR3 in DNA: TGCGCCAGCAGCCCGGGACAGGGCGGAGAGACCCAGTACTTC.